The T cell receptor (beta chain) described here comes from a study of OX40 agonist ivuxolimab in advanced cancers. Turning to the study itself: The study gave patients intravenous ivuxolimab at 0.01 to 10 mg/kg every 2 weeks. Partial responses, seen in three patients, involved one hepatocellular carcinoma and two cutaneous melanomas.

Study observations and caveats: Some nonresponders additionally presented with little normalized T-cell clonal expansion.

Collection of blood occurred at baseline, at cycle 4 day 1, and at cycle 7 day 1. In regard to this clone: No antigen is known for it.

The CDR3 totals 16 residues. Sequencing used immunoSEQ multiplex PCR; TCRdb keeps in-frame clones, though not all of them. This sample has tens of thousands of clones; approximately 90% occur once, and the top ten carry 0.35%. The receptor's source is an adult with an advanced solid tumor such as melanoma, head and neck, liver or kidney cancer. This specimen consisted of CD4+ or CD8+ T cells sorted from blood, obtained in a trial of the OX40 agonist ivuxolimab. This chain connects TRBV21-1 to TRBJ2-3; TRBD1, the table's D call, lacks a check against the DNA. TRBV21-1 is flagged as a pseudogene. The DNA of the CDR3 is TGTGCCAGCAGCAAAGGGAGACAGAAATACACAGATACGCAGTATTTT. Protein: CASSKGRQKYTDTQYF.